The 22 T cell receptor beta chains given below trace back to one sample, sequenced in a study of CD8 T cells in Susac syndrome. After extraction with the RNeasy kit, about 0.45 to 1 ug of the RNA was reverse transcribed using random hexamers. TCRdb re-called the immunoSEQ multiplex PCR reads through MiXCR, storing one row per CDR3 protein. Altogether under 200,000 distinct CDR3 sequences are present, approximately 95% being singletons, with the ten largest covering around 0.16%. Sample: CD8+ T cells from PBMCs. The receptors were sampled from a human donor with Susac syndrome.

This chain connects TRBV14 to TRBJ1-3; D unresolved. Trimming took 0 bases from V and 7 from J, leaving 7 bases between them. This CDR3 has 13 amino acids. CDR1 and CDR2 (germline): SGHDN, FVKESK. CDR3 sequence (DNA): TGTGCCAGCAGCCAAGATCACGGGAACACCATATATTTT. Amino acids: CASSQDHGNTIYF.

This chain uses TRBV24-1 with TRBJ2-1, with 10 bases that match TRBD2. Unmatched junction bases numbered 5, after V lost 1 base and J lost 6 bases. The CDR3 is 16 residues long. Germline CDR1 and CDR2: KGHDR and SFDVKD. CDR3 nucleotides: TGTGCCACCAGTGATTTTAAGCGGGAGGGCCGCAATGAGCAGTTCTTC. Translated, it gives CATSDFKREGRNEQFF.

The chain has TRBV30 and TRBJ1-2; a possible D gene is TRBD1 (5 bases). Trimming took off 8 bases at V and 5 bases at J, with 15 bases between the two ends. This CDR3 contains 12 residues. Germline V CDR1 and CDR2: GTSNPN, SVGIG (reference sequence). The chain's CDR3 is CASSYRPYGYTF. CDR3 nucleotide sequence: TGTGCCAGTAGTTACAGGCCATATGGCTACACCTTC.

The chain has TRBV4-1 and TRBJ2-7; tentative D call: TRBD1 (6 bases). The CDR3 has 15 amino acids. V lost 1 base, J lost 7 bases, and 17 bases lay in between. Germline CDR1 MGHRA, CDR2 YSYEKL. CDR3 in amino acids: CASSQVAGAGGEQYF. For the CDR3, the DNA is TGCGCCAGCAGCCAAGTGGCAGGGGCAGGCGGGGAGCAGTACTTC.

This chain links TRBV7-6 with TRBJ2-7, with unresolved D. This CDR3 is built from 13 residues. V was clipped by 2 bases and J by 4 bases, with 9 bases between them. Germline V gene sequence: CDR1 SGHVS, CDR2 FNYEAQ. The CDR3 DNA reads as TGTGCCAGCAGCTTAAACGCGGAATACGAGCAGTACTTC. This translates into CASSLNAEYEQYF.

The chain carries TRBV2 and TRBJ1-5; D uncertain. Germline V gene data show CDR1 as SNHLY and CDR2 as FYNNEI. Trimming removed 1 base from V and 0 bases from J, with 7 bases in between. This CDR3 has 15 amino acids. Written as DNA, the CDR3 is TGTGCCAGCAGTGAAGAGTTGGGTAGCAATCAGCCCCAGCATTTT. Encoded protein: CASSEELGSNQPQHF.

CDR3 in amino acids: CASSSGTSLYEQYF. As DNA, the CDR3 is TGTGCCAGCAGCTCCGGGACTAGTCTCTACGAGCAGTACTTC. This chain joins TRBV13 and TRBJ2-7; 8 bases are shared with TRBD2. CDR1 and CDR2 (germline): PRHDT, FYEKMQ (reference sequence). This CDR3 contains 14 residues. J lost 3 bases, V lost 4 bases, and 5 bases had no gene match.

The chain joins TRBV29-1 to TRBJ1-1, with TRBD1 matching over 7 bases. CDR1 and CDR2 from the germline V gene are SQVTM and ANQGSEA. V was clipped by 6 bases and J by 8 bases; unmatched bases: 9. The CDR3 covers 12 residues. This chain's CDR3 is CSVAGTELEAFF. The DNA of the CDR3 is TGCAGCGTCGCCGGGACAGAATTAGAAGCTTTCTTT.

The chain recombines TRBV20-1 with TRBJ2-7; 9 nucleotides match TRBD1. V shed 3 bases, J shed 3 bases, and the junction held 3 bases outside the gene matches. Germline V lookup: CDR1 DFQATT, CDR2 SNEGSKA (reference sequence). The CDR3 consists of 13 residues. The CDR3 DNA is TGCAGTGCTAGGCTGGGACAGGGCTACGAGCAGTACTTC. Its protein is CSARLGQGYEQYF.

The chain carries TRBV20-1 and TRBJ2-3; D is ambiguous. The germline V gene has CDR1 DFQATT and CDR2 SNEGSKA (reference sequence). This CDR3 is 10 amino acids long. Trimming took 6 bases from V and 3 from J, leaving 4 bases between them. CDR3 nucleotide sequence: TGCAGTGCCTTAACAGATACGCAGTATTTT. Protein: CSALTDTQYF.

This rearrangement joins TRBV9 to TRBJ2-5; 7 positions match TRBD1. Per germline, CDR1 SGDLS and CDR2 YYNGEE. Trimming at V came to 3 bases and at J to 3 bases, leaving 11 bases not matched to a gene. CDR3 size: 16 residues. For the CDR3, the DNA is TGTGCCAGCAGCGACCGGGACAGCAGCTTTGAAGAGACCCAGTACTTC. Translation: CASSDRDSSFEETQYF.

The chain uses TRBV6-5 and TRBJ1-1; weak D call: TRBD1 (5 bases). The CDR3 is 14 residues long. V lost 5 bases and J lost 1, with 11 bases in between. Germline assignment: CDR1 MNHEY and CDR2 SVGAGI. In DNA, the CDR3 is TGTGCCAGCAGTGTGGGACGGGCGAACACTGAAGCTTTCTTT. Amino acid sequence: CASSVGRANTEAFF.

The J gene is TRBJ2-7, the V gene TRBV29-1; 10 nucleotides line up with TRBD2. The CDR3 sequence is 16 residues long. Germline values: CDR1 SQVTM, CDR2 ANQGSEA. V lost 6 bases and J lost 5; bases outside the gene matches: 16. CDR3 in amino acids: CSVEGASGRTPNEQYF. For the CDR3, the DNA is TGCAGCGTCGAGGGAGCTAGCGGGAGAACTCCCAACGAGCAGTACTTC.

The V call is TRBV2, the J call TRBJ2-1; 8 bases line up with TRBD1. The V and J ends lost 6 bases and 8 bases, in that order; junction bases with no gene match: 6. Germline V lookup: CDR1 SNHLY, CDR2 FYNNEI. This CDR3 region has 13 residues. CDR3 bases: TGTGCCAGCAGCGGACAGGGTTTTTATGAGCAGTTCTTC. Protein sequence: CASSGQGFYEQFF.

V is TRBV20-1 and J is TRBJ2-1; the D is unclear. This CDR3 comprises 11 residues. Germline assignment: CDR1 DFQATT and CDR2 SNEGSKA (reference sequence). The V end was cut by 6 bases, the J end by 8 bases, with 11 bases between. Here the CDR3 reads CSALTYDEQFF. CDR3 sequence (DNA): TGCAGTGCCCTAACATACGATGAGCAGTTCTTC.

This chain links TRBV18 with TRBJ2-7, with 7 bases matching TRBD1. The CDR3 is 16 residues long. V was pared by 5 bases and J by 2 bases, with 12 bases of the junction left unmatched. Germline lookup yields CDR1 KGHSH and CDR2 LQKENI. CDR3 bases: TGTGCCAGCTCAGCTACTCCCGGGACAGACACCTACGAGCAGTACTTC. Its translation: CASSATPGTDTYEQYF.

V usage is TRBV11-2 and J usage is TRBJ2-1, with 8 bases fitting TRBD2. The CDR3 spans 15 residues. CDR1 is SGHAT and CDR2 is FQNNGV in the germline V gene. The ends lost 3 bases at V and 3 bases at J; junction bases unmatched: 4. The CDR3 reads CASSLLAGNYNEQFF. CDR3 nucleotide sequence: TGTGCCAGCAGCTTGTTAGCGGGGAACTACAATGAGCAGTTCTTC.

The V and J genes are TRBV24-1 and TRBJ2-3; D remains unclear. V was cut by 10 bases and J by 0 bases, with 7 bases left in between. The V gene's germline CDR1 is KGHDR and CDR2 SFDVKD. This CDR3 comprises 12 residues. The CDR3 bases are TGTGCCACGGAGTTTAGCACAGATACGCAGTATTTT. This sequence encodes CATEFSTDTQYF.

There are a few counts of this clonotype. The rearrangement uses TRBV7-2 and TRBJ2-1; D is uncertain. V lost 3 bases and J 4 bases, leaving 10 bases between the germline ends. Per germline, CDR1 SGHTA and CDR2 FQGNSA. The CDR3 totals 14 residues. As DNA, the CDR3 is TGTGCCAGCAGCTTTGGCGGTTCATACAATGAGCAGTTCTTC. It codes for CASSFGGSYNEQFF.

The chain has TRBV12-3 or TRBV12-4 and TRBJ1-2; D possibly corresponds to TRBD1 (6 bases). V gave up 7 bases and J gave up 2 bases, with 14 bases separating them. The CDR3 sequence is 14 residues long. The CDR3: CASTLGGSNYGYTF. In DNA form, the CDR3 reads TGTGCCAGCACCTTGGGGGGCTCCAACTATGGCTACACCTTC.

V gene TRBV5-6 combines with J gene TRBJ2-1; 7 bases are a match to TRBD1. CDR1 SGHDT and CDR2 YYEEEE come from the germline V gene. The CDR3 runs 13 residues. The V segment lost 4 bases and the J segment 9 bases; nucleotides outside the gene matches: 7. This CDR3 is CASSPRQGTEQFF. The CDR3 coding sequence is TGTGCCAGCAGCCCAAGACAGGGAACTGAGCAGTTCTTC.

This clonotype was observed a single time. The rearrangement uses TRBV12-3 or TRBV12-4 and TRBJ2-7, with TRBD2 as a possible D gene (6 bases). Trimming removed 6 bases from V and 10 bases from J, with 16 bases in between. The length of the CDR3 is 12 residues. The CDR3 coding sequence is TGTGCCAGCAGCCCCCATGGGAGGAAACAGTACTTC. Protein product: CASSPHGRKQYF.